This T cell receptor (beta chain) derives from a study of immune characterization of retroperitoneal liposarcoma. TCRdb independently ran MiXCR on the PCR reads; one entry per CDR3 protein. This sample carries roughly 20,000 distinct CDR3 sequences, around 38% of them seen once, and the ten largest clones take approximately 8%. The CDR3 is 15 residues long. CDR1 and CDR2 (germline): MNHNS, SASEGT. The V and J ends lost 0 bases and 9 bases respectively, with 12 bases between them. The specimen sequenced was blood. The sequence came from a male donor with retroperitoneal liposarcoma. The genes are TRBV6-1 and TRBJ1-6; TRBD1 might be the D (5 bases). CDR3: CASSEALGESSPLHF. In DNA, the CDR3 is TGTGCCAGCAGTGAAGCGCTGGGGGAGAGTTCACCCCTCCACTTT.